The 32 T cell receptor beta chains reported below all come from one sample, sequenced in a study of PD-L1 blockade in urothelial cancer. Time point specified: pretreatment peripheral blood. TCRdb's table, derived via immunoSEQ multiplex PCR, lists solely in-frame clones and lacks some. The sample has tens of thousands of clones; 84% are singletons. The sequencing used PBMCs, collected around atezolizumab (anti-PD-L1) treatment. Source of these receptors: a man aged 50 to 60 with urothelial cancer.

The chain links TRBV6-1 to TRBJ1-5, with no clear D. The V end lost 3 bases, the J end lost 4 bases, and 7 bases lay between the germline ends. Germline lookup yields CDR1 MNHNS and CDR2 SASEGT. The CDR3 loop spans 13 amino acids. The CDR3 protein is CASSEQVNQPQHF. The CDR3, as DNA: TGTGCCAGCAGTGAGCAGGTTAATCAGCCCCAGCATTTT.

The chain employs TRBV9 and TRBJ2-5; weak D call: TRBD1 (6 bases). The ends were cut back, 4 bases at V and 5 bases at J, with 18 bases in the middle. The CDR3 extends over 15 amino acids. Germline V gives CDR1 SGDLS, CDR2 YYNGEE. The CDR3 sequence is CASSQQGQPRETQYF. CDR3 bases: TGTGCCAGCAGCCAACAAGGACAGCCAAGGGAGACCCAGTACTTC.

This clone was counted once. This rearrangement joins TRBV5-6 to TRBJ2-5; tentatively, D is TRBD1 (6 bases). The CDR3 has 15 amino acids. The V gene lost 6 bases and the J gene lost 4 bases, with 19 bases spanning the gap. CDR1 and CDR2 (germline): SGHDT, YYEEEE. CDR3 sequence reads: CASTFSRRDIETQYF. The CDR3 DNA reads TGTGCCAGCACCTTCAGTCGCCGGGACATAGAGACCCAGTACTTC.

The V call is TRBV9, the J call TRBJ2-7; 8 bases align to TRBD2. CDR1 and CDR2 from the germline V gene are SGDLS and YYNGEE. The V and J ends lost 0 bases and 3 bases, in that order; junction bases with no gene match: 8. CDR3 length: 16 residues. CDR3 amino acids: CASSVEPAGVIYEQYF. Here the CDR3 DNA reads TGTGCCAGCAGCGTAGAGCCAGCGGGGGTAATCTACGAGCAGTACTTC.

The chain uses TRBV7-9 and TRBJ2-2, with a tentative D call TRBD2 (5 bases). The CDR3 loop spans 16 amino acids. V gave up 11 bases and J gave up 4 bases, with 23 bases separating them. Looked up from germline, CDR1 is SEHNR and CDR2 is FQNEAQ (reference sequence). CDR3 nucleotides: TGTGCCCGGAGCAGTGATTCGACTATTGGCACCGGGGAGCTGTTTTTT. Its protein is CARSSDSTIGTGELFF.

This clone was detected only once. The CDR3 spells CASSEGTGTSYEQYF. CDR3 DNA: TGTGCCAGCAGTGAAGGGACAGGGACGTCCTACGAGCAGTACTTC. This chain connects TRBV2 to TRBJ2-7; 8 bases line up with TRBD1. The CDR3 is 15 residues long. After removal of 1 base from V and 1 base from J, the junction contained 3 bases not matched to a gene. CDR1 is SNHLY, CDR2 FYNNEI, per germline. Filled out from reference TRBV2 and TRBJ2-7, the complete variable domain reads EPEVTQTPSHQVTQMGQEVILRCVPISNHLYFYWYRQILGQKVEFLVSFYNNEISEKSEIFDDQFSVERPDGSNFTLKIRSTKLEDSAMYFCASSEGTGTSYEQYFGPGTRLTVT.

This clone has only a few counts. CDR3 loop: CASSGLTGYSSYNSPLHF. For the CDR3, the DNA is TGTGCCAGCAGTGGTTTGACAGGCTACAGCTCCTATAATTCACCCCTCCACTTT. This chain connects TRBV25-1 to TRBJ1-6; D may be TRBD1 (6 bases). Trimming took off 4 bases at V and 0 bases at J, with 16 bases between the two ends. Germline lookup yields CDR1 MGHDK and CDR2 SYGVNS. CDR3 size: 18 residues.

The rearrangement links TRBV15 to TRBJ2-1, with D uncertain. The V end was cut by 5 bases, the J end by 5 bases, with 4 bases between. This CDR3 spans 11 amino acids. CDR1 and CDR2 (germline): LNHNV, YYDKDF (reference sequence). CDR3 loop: CATSPNNEQFF. DNA for the CDR3: TGTGCCACCAGCCCCAACAATGAGCAGTTCTTC.

The chain recombines TRBV2 with TRBJ2-3, with 7 bases fitting TRBD1. Germline CDR1 is SNHLY and CDR2 is FYNNEI. The CDR3 sequence is 14 residues long. V was pared by 4 bases and J by 5 bases, with 6 bases of the junction left unmatched. This CDR3 reads CASSGQGRGDTQYF. The CDR3 DNA sequence: TGTGCCAGCAGTGGACAGGGCCGTGGAGATACGCAGTATTTT.

The genes are TRBV6-5 and TRBJ2-1; a weak D match, TRBD2 (6 bases). From germline, CDR1 is MNHEY and CDR2 SVGAGI. V was clipped by 0 bases and J by 3 bases, with 12 bases between them. The CDR3 runs to 16 residues. This CDR3 is CASSYSYGGDYNEQFF. CDR3 nucleotides: TGTGCCAGCAGTTACTCCTACGGAGGGGACTACAATGAGCAGTTCTTC.

The chain uses TRBV5-1 and TRBJ2-3; 12 positions agree with TRBD2. CDR1 and CDR2 (germline): SGHRS, YFSETQ. V was pared by 7 bases and J by 0 bases, with 9 bases of the junction left unmatched. CDR3 size: 17 residues. Here the CDR3 reads CASQPWTSGISTDTQYF. CDR3 in DNA: TGCGCCAGCCAGCCCTGGACTAGCGGGATTAGCACAGATACGCAGTATTTT.

In this sample, this clone turned up a few times. The V call is TRBV30, the J call TRBJ1-4; TRBD1 might be the D (5 bases). Deletions cut 8 bases from V and 5 bases from J, with 9 bases between. Germline CDR1 GTSNPN, CDR2 SVGIG (reference sequence). The CDR3 has 11 amino acids. Here the CDR3 reads CAGHLNEKLFF. Here the CDR3 DNA reads TGTGCCGGACACCTAAATGAAAAACTGTTTTTT.

The chain employs TRBV27 and TRBJ2-1, with TRBD1 as a possible D gene (6 bases). Trimming pared 2 bases from V and 10 bases from J, leaving 24 bases between. The length of the CDR3 is 17 residues. The V gene's germline CDR1 is MNHEY and CDR2 SMNVEV (reference sequence). The CDR3 protein is CASSLQGIRGSTIEQFF. CDR3 in DNA: TGTGCCAGCAGTTTACAAGGTATTAGGGGGAGTACAATAGAGCAGTTCTTC.

The chain couples TRBV5-4 to TRBJ2-5, with TRBD1 as a possible D gene (5 bases). CDR1 is SGHNT and CDR2 is YYREEE in the germline V gene (reference sequence). The CDR3 covers 14 residues. Trimming left V 3 bases short and J 0 bases short, with 9 bases between. CDR3 DNA sequence: TGTGCCAGCAGCTCCCGACAGTACCAAGAGACCCAGTACTTC. This sequence encodes CASSSRQYQETQYF.

The rearrangement uses TRBV2 and TRBJ2-3, with 7 nucleotides matching TRBD2. J gave up 4 bases and V 1 base, and 5 bases lay outside the gene matches. The CDR3 spans 15 residues. Per germline, CDR1 SNHLY and CDR2 FYNNEI. The CDR3 DNA reads as TGTGCCAGCAGTGAAGGGCGGGGGAGGGCAGATACGCAGTATTTT. Translated: CASSEGRGRADTQYF.

The chain has TRBV11-2 and TRBJ2-7, with 11 nucleotides matching TRBD2. Germline lookup yields CDR1 SGHAT and CDR2 FQNNGV. Losses at the gene ends were 1 base for V and 1 base for J; bases not matched to a gene: 9. CDR3 length equals 18 residues. The CDR3 here is CASSLGRMGTSGSYEQYF. In DNA form, the CDR3 reads TGTGCCAGCAGCTTAGGACGCATGGGGACTAGCGGATCCTACGAGCAGTACTTC.

The gene calls are TRBV11-2 and TRBJ2-5; 8 positions agree with TRBD2. The CDR3 totals 17 residues. Looked up from germline, CDR1 is SGHAT and CDR2 is FQNNGV. Trimming cost V 3 bases and J 1 base; bases outside gene matches: 10. CDR3 amino acids: CASSFSLRGVSQETQYF. DNA of the CDR3: TGTGCCAGCAGCTTCTCCCTGCGGGGGGTTTCCCAAGAGACCCAGTACTTC.

CDR3 nucleotides: TGTGCCAGCAGCTTTGCCCGACCGGGACAGGGCGAGCAGTACTTC. Its protein is CASSFARPGQGEQYF. The J gene is TRBJ2-7, the V gene TRBV7-6, with 9 positions matching TRBD1. This CDR3 is built from 15 residues. In germline, CDR1 is SGHVS, CDR2 FNYEAQ. V lost 3 bases, J lost 6 bases, and 9 bases stayed unmatched.

As concerns this clone: One end of the junction is discordant with germline, which a read error may explain. The genes are TRBV6-6 and TRBJ1-1, with D unclear. The CDR3 loop spans 15 amino acids. Germline V gene lookup returns CDR1 MNHNY and CDR2 SVGAGI (reference sequence). The DNA for the CDR3 is TGTGCCAGCAAGAAAGGAGCGGGAACCGTATATGAAACTTTCTTT. Its protein product is CASKKGAGTVYETFF.

The gene calls are TRBV10-2 and TRBJ2-1, with 12 bases lining up with TRBD2. This CDR3 is built from 15 residues. Losses at the gene ends were 8 bases for V and 8 bases for J; bases not matched to a gene: 10. The germline V gene encodes CDR1 WSHSY and CDR2 SAAADI. For the CDR3, the DNA is TGCGCCAGCGCGAGTAGGACTAGCGGGAATCATGAGCAGTTCTTC. This sequence encodes CASASRTSGNHEQFF.

The chain has TRBV9 and TRBJ2-5, with 7 nucleotides matching TRBD1. Trimming took 4 bases from V and 6 from J; bases not matched to a gene: 6. CDR1 and CDR2 (germline): SGDLS, YYNGEE. The CDR3 length is 13 residues. The CDR3 region has the DNA TGTGCCAGCAGCCGACAGGGAGTAAAGACCCAGTACTTC. Residues: CASSRQGVKTQYF.

V is TRBV5-1 and J is TRBJ2-7; 9 bases align to TRBD1. Per the germline V gene, CDR1 is SGHRS and CDR2 is YFSETQ. The CDR3 extends over 15 amino acids. Trimming removed 3 bases from V and 7 bases from J; junction bases left unmatched: 11. The CDR3, as DNA: TGCGCCAGCAGCTCCGGGACAGGGTCGATGGGGGAGCAGTACTTC. The encoded protein is CASSSGTGSMGEQYF.

This clone has a single count. V and J are TRBV28 and TRBJ2-7, with D possibly matching TRBD2 (5 bases). The CDR3 extends over 14 amino acids. The V and J ends lost 2 bases and 5 bases respectively, with 13 bases between them. Germline CDR1 reads MDHEN; CDR2 reads SYDVKM. Here the CDR3 reads CASSLGLRENEQYF. For the CDR3, the DNA is TGTGCCAGCAGTTTAGGATTGAGGGAGAACGAGCAGTACTTC.

There are a few counts of this clone. The chain carries TRBV27 and TRBJ1-5; D may be TRBD1 (6 bases). Germline V gene sequence: CDR1 MNHEY, CDR2 SMNVEV (reference sequence). The CDR3 is made up of 14 amino acids. The V gene lost 3 bases and the J gene lost 5 bases, with 11 bases spanning the gap. The DNA for the CDR3 is TGTGCCAGCAGTTTCGGCCAGGGGTATCAGCCCCAGCATTTT. It yields the protein CASSFGQGYQPQHF.

The chain employs TRBV9 and TRBJ2-3, with 7 bases aligning to TRBD2. This CDR3 spans 14 amino acids. V was pared by 4 bases and J by 8 bases, with 10 bases of the junction left unmatched. Per germline, CDR1 SGDLS and CDR2 YYNGEE. CDR3 sequence reads: CASSQTGDYGTQYF. The CDR3 DNA reads TGTGCCAGCAGCCAGACGGGGGACTATGGTACGCAGTATTTT.

DNA of the CDR3: TGTGCCAGCAGAGGGACAGGGAACACCGGGGAGCTGTTTTTT. As protein: CASRGTGNTGELFF. The chain links TRBV2 to TRBJ2-2, with TRBD1 matching 8 bases. The germline CDR1 and CDR2 sequences are SNHLY and FYNNEI. This CDR3 is 14 amino acids long. V was pared by 6 bases and J by 1 base, with 1 base of the junction left unmatched. The entire variable domain, with the rest obtained from reference TRBV2 and TRBJ2-2, is as follows: EPEVTQTPSHQVTQMGQEVILRCVPISNHLYFYWYRQILGQKVEFLVSFYNNEISEKSEIFDDQFSVERPDGSNFTLKIRSTKLEDSAMYFCASRGTGNTGELFFGEGSRLTVL.

This sequence joins TRBV9 and TRBJ1-1, with a tentative D call TRBD1 (6 bases). V lost 4 bases and J 1 base, leaving 14 bases between the germline ends. The CDR3 totals 15 residues. Looked up from germline, CDR1 is SGDLS and CDR2 is YYNGEE. The CDR3 reads CASSPQGQPNTEAFF. CDR3 nucleotide sequence: TGTGCCAGCAGCCCCCAGGGACAACCGAACACTGAAGCTTTCTTT.

This chain joins TRBV30 and TRBJ2-5, with 8 nucleotides matching TRBD1. V gave up 1 base and J gave up 4 bases; unmatched junction bases: 11. The CDR3 is 16 amino acids. The germline CDR1 and CDR2 sequences are GTSNPN and SVGIG (reference sequence). The CDR3 sequence is CAWSETFTGGGETQYF. CDR3 DNA: TGTGCCTGGAGTGAGACATTCACAGGGGGAGGAGAGACCCAGTACTTC. Full variable domain (outside the CDR3, taken from reference TRBV30 and TRBJ2-5): SQTIHQWPATLVQPVGSPLSLECTVEGTSNPNLYWYRQAAGRGLQLLFYSVGIGQISSEVPQNLSASRPQDRQFILSSKKLLLSDSGFYLCAWSETFTGGGETQYFGPGTRLLVL.

This clone was detected only a few times. This rearrangement joins TRBV9 to TRBJ2-4, with D perhaps TRBD1 (5 bases). Germline V gene data show CDR1 as SGDLS and CDR2 as YYNGEE. The CDR3 is 14 amino acids. The V end was cut by 0 bases, the J end by 7 bases, with 11 bases between. In nucleotides, the CDR3 is TGTGCCAGCAGCGTAGGAGCAGGGAAGAACATTCAGTACTTC. Translation: CASSVGAGKNIQYF.

The sample holds one count of this clone. The chain joins TRBV6-5 to TRBJ1-1; 9 bases are a match to TRBD1. The CDR3 covers 13 residues. Germline CDR1 is MNHEY and CDR2 is SVGAGI. With 7 bases clipped from V and 4 bases from J, the junction kept 4 bases outside the gene matches. The CDR3 is CASTDRGGTEAFF. The CDR3 DNA reads as TGTGCCAGCACAGACAGGGGGGGCACTGAAGCTTTCTTT.

The chain combines TRBV30 with TRBJ1-5; TRBD1 agrees at 9 bases. The J segment lost 4 bases and the V segment lost 7 bases, leaving 8 bases of the junction unmatched. The CDR3 length is 14 residues. CDR1 and CDR2 from the germline V gene are GTSNPN and SVGIG (reference sequence). This CDR3 reads CAYRDRAMNQPQHF. CDR3 DNA sequence: TGTGCCTACCGGGACAGGGCTATGAATCAGCCCCAGCATTTT.

V gene TRBV9 combines with J gene TRBJ2-5, with 13 positions matching TRBD2. The CDR3 consists of 16 residues. Trimming at V came to 3 bases and at J to 0 bases, leaving 2 bases not matched to a gene. Germline V gives CDR1 SGDLS, CDR2 YYNGEE. CDR3 region: CASSAGTSGDQETQYF. The CDR3 DNA sequence: TGTGCCAGCAGCGCCGGGACTAGCGGGGACCAAGAGACCCAGTACTTC. Full variable domain (missing parts from reference TRBV9 and TRBJ2-5): DSGVTQTPKHLITATGQRVTLRCSPRSGDLSVYWYQQSLDQGLQFLIQYYNGEERAKGNILERFSAQQFPDLHSELNLSSLELGDSALYFCASSAGTSGDQETQYFGPGTRLLVL.